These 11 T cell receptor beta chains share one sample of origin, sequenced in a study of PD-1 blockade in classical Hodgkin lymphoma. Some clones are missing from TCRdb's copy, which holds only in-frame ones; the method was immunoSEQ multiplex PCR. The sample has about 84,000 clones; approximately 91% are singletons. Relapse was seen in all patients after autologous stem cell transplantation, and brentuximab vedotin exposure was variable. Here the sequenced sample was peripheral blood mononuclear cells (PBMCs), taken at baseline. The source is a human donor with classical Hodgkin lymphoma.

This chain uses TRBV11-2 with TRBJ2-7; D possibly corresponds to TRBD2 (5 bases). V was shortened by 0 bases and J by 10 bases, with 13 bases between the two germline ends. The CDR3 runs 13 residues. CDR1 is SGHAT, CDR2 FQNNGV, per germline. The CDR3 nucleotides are TGTGCCAGCAGCTTAGAACAAGGAGGCGATCAGTACTTC. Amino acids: CASSLEQGGDQYF.

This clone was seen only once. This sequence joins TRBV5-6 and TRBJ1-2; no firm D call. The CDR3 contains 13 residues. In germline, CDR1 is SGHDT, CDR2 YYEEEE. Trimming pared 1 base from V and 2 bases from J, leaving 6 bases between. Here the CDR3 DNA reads TGTGCCAGCAGCTTGCCGGGGAACTATGGCTACACCTTC. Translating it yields CASSLPGNYGYTF.

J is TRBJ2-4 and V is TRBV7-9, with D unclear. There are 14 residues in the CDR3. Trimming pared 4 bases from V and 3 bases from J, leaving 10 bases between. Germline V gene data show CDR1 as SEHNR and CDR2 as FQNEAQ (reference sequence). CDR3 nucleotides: TGTGCCAGCAGCTCGGATCTTGGCAAAAACATTCAGTACTTC. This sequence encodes CASSSDLGKNIQYF.

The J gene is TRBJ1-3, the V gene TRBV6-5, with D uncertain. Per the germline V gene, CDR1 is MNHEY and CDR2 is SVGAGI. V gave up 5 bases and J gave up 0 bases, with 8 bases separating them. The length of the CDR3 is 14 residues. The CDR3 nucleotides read TGTGCCAGCAGTGTACAGAACTCTGGAAACACCATATATTTT. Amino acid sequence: CASSVQNSGNTIYF.

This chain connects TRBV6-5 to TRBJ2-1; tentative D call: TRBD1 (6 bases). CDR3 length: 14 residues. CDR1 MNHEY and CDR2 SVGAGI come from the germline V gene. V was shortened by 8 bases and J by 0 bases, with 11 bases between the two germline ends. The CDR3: CASRTGISYNEQFF. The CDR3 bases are TGTGCCAGCCGCACAGGGATCTCCTACAATGAGCAGTTCTTC.

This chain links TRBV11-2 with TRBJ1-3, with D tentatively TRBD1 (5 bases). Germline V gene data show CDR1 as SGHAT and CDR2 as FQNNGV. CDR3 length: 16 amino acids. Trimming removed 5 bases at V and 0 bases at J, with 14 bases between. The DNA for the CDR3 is TGTGCCAGCAGCCGTGGGACGCTCAGCTCTGGAAACACCATATATTTT. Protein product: CASSRGTLSSGNTIYF.

The CDR3 here is CASSAIGGGLHYGYTF. The DNA for the CDR3 is TGTGCCAGTAGTGCTATAGGGGGAGGACTCCACTATGGCTACACCTTC. This chain connects TRBV19 to TRBJ1-2, with a tentative D call TRBD1 (6 bases). The CDR3 sequence is 16 residues long. Germline values: CDR1 LNHDA, CDR2 SQIVND (reference sequence). Trimming removed 5 bases from V and 3 bases from J, with 19 bases in between.

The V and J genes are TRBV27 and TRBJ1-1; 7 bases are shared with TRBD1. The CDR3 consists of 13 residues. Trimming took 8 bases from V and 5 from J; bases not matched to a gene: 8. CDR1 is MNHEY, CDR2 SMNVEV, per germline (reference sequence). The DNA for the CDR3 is TGTGCCAGCGGACCCAGGGGGGTAACTGAAGCTTTCTTT. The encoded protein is CASGPRGVTEAFF.

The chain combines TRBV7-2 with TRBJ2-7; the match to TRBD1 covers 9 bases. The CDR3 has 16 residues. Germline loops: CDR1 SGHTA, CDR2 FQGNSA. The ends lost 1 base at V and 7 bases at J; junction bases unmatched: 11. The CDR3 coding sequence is TGTGCCAGCAGCTTAGATTCCGGGACAGGGTTTCGGGAGCAGTACTTC. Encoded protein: CASSLDSGTGFREQYF.

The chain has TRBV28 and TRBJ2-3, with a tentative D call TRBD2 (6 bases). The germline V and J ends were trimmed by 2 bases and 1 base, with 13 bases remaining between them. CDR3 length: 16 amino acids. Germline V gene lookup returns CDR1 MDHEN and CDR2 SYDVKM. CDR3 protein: CASSLLSGDRTDTQYF. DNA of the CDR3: TGTGCCAGCAGTTTACTTAGCGGAGACCGCACAGATACGCAGTATTTT.

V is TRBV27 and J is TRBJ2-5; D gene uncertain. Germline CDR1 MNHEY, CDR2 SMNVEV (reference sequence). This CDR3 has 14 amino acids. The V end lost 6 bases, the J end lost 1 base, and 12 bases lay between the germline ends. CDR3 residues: CASSPAPSQETQYF. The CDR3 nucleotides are TGTGCCAGCAGCCCGGCCCCGTCCCAAGAGACCCAGTACTTC.